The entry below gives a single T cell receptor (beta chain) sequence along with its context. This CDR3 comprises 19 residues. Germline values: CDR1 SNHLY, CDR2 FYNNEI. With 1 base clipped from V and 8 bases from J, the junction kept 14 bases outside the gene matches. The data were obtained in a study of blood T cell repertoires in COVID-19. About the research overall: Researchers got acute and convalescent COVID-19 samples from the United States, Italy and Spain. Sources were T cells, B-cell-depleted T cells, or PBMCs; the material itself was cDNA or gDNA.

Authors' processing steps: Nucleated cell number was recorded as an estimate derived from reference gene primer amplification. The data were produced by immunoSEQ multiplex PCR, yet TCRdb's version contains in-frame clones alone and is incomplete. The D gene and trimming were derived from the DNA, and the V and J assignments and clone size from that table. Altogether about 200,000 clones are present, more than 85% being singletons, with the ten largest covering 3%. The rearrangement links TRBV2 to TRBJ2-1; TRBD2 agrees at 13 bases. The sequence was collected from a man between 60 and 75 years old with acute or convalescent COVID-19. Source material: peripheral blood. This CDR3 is CASSEVLGLTSGGADEQFF. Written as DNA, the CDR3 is TGTGCCAGCAGTGAAGTATTGGGGTTAACTAGCGGGGGGGCCGATGAGCAGTTCTTC.